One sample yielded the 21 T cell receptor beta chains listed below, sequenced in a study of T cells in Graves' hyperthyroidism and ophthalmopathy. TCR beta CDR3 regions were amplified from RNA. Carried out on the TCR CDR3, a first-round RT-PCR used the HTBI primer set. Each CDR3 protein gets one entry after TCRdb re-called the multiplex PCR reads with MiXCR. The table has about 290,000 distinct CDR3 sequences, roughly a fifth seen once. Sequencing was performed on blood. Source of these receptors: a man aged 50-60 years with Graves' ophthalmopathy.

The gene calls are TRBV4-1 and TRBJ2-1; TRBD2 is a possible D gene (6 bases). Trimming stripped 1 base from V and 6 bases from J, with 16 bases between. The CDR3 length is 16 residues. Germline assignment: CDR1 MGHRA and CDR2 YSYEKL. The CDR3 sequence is CASSQGRGNGGNEQFF. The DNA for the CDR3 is TGCGCCAGCAGCCAAGGACGCGGGAATGGTGGCAATGAGCAGTTCTTC.

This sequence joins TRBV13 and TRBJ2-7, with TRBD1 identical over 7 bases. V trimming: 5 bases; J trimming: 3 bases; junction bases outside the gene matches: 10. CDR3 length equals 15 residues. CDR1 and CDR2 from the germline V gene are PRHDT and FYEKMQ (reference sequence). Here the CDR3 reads CASSPRDSSSYEQYF. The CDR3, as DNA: TGTGCCAGCAGCCCCCGGGACAGTAGTAGCTACGAGCAGTACTTC.

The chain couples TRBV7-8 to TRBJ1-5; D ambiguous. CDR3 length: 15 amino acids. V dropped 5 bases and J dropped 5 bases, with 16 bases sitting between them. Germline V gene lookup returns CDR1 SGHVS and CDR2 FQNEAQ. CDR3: CASSETGRRYQPQHF. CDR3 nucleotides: TGTGCCAGCAGCGAAACGGGTAGAAGATATCAGCCCCAGCATTTT.

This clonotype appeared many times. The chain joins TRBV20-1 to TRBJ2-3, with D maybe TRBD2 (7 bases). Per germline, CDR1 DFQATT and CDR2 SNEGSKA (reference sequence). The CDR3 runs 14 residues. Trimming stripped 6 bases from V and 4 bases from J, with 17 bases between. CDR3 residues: CSATSRGRADTQYF. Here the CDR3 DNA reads TGCAGTGCGACGTCAAGGGGGAGGGCAGATACGCAGTATTTT.

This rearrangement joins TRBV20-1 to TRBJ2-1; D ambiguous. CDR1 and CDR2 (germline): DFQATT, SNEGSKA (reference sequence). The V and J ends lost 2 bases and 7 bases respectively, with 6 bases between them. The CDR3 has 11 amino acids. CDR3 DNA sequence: TGCAGTGCTAGATTGGTAAATGAGCAGTTCTTC. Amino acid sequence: CSARLVNEQFF.

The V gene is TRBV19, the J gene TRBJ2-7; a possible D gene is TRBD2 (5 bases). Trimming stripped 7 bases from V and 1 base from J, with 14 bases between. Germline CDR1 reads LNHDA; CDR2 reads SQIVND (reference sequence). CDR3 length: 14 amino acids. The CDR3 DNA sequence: TGTGCCAGTAAATCAGCGGCAACTTCCTACGAGCAGTACTTC. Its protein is CASKSAATSYEQYF. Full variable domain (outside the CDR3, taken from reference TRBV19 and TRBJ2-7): DGGITQSPKYLFRKEGQNVTLSCEQNLNHDAMYWYRQDPGQGLRLIYYSQIVNDFQKGDIAEGYSVSREKKESFPLTVTSAQKNPTAFYLCASKSAATSYEQYFGPGTRLTVT.

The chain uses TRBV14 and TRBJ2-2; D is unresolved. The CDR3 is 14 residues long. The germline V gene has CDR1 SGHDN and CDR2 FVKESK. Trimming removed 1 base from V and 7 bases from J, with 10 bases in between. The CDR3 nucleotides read TGTGCCAGCAGCCAAGGAGGAAGTATCGGGGAGCTGTTTTTT. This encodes CASSQGGSIGELFF.

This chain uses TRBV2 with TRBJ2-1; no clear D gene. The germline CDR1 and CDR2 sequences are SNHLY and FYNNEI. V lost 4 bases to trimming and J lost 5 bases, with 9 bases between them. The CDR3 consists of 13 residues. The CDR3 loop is CASSVNLDNEQFF. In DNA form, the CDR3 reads TGTGCCAGCAGTGTAAACCTCGACAATGAGCAGTTCTTC. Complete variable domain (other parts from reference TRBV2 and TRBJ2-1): EPEVTQTPSHQVTQMGQEVILRCVPISNHLYFYWYRQILGQKVEFLVSFYNNEISEKSEIFDDQFSVERPDGSNFTLKIRSTKLEDSAMYFCASSVNLDNEQFFGPGTRLTVL.

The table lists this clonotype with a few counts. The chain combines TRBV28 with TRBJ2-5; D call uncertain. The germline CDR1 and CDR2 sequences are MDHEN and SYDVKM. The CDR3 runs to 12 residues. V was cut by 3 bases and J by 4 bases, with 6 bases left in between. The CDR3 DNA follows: TGTGCCAGCAGTTTCGGCCCAGAGACCCAGTACTTC. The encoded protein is CASSFGPETQYF. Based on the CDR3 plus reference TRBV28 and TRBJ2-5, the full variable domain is DVKVTQSSRYLVKRTGEKVFLECVQDMDHENMFWYRQDPGLGLRLIYFSYDVKMKEKGDIPEGYSVSREKKERFSLILESASTNQTSMYLCASSFGPETQYFGPGTRLLVL.

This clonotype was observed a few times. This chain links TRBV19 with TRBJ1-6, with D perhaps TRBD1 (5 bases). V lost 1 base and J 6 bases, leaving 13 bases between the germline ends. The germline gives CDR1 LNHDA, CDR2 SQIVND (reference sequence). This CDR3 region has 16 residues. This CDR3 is CASSIAGGGVNSPLHF. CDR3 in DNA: TGTGCCAGTAGTATAGCTGGCGGGGGTGTTAATTCACCCCTCCACTTT.

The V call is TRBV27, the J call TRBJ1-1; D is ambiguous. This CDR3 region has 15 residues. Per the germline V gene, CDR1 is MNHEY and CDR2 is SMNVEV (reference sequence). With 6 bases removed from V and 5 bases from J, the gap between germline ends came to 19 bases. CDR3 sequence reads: CASRLTSEGGTEAFF. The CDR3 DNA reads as TGTGCCAGCAGGCTGACCTCCGAGGGCGGGACTGAAGCTTTCTTT.

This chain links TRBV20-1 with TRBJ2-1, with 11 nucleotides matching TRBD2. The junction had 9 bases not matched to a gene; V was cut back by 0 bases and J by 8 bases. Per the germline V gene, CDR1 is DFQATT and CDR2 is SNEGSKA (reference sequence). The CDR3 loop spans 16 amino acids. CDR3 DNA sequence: TGCAGTGCTAGAGATTTGCCACTAGCGGGAGACGATGAGCAGTTCTTC. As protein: CSARDLPLAGDDEQFF.

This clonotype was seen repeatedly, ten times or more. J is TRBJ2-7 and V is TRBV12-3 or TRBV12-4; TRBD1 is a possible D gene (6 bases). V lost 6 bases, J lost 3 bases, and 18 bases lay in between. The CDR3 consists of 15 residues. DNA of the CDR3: TGTGCCAGCAGCGTACAGGGTTTCGGAGTCTACGAGCAGTACTTC. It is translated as CASSVQGFGVYEQYF.

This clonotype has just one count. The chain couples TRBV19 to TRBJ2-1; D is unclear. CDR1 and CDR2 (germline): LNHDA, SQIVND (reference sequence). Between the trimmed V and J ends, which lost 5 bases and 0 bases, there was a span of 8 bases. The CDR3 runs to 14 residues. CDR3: CASSYLSSYNEQFF. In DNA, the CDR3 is TGTGCCAGTAGTTACCTGAGCTCCTACAATGAGCAGTTCTTC. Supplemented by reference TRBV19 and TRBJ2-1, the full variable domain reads DGGITQSPKYLFRKEGQNVTLSCEQNLNHDAMYWYRQDPGQGLRLIYYSQIVNDFQKGDIAEGYSVSREKKESFPLTVTSAQKNPTAFYLCASSYLSSYNEQFFGPGTRLTVL.

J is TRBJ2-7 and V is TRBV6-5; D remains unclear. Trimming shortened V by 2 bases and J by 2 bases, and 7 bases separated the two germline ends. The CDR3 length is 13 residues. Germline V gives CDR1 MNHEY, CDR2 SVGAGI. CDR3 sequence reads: CASSYDTAYEQYF. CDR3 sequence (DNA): TGTGCCAGCAGTTACGACACCGCCTACGAGCAGTACTTC.

CDR3 amino acids: CASSQDWSRQTQYF. The DNA for the CDR3 is TGTGCCAGCAGCCAAGACTGGAGTCGGCAGACCCAGTACTTC. The J gene is TRBJ2-5, the V gene TRBV3-1; D uncertain. V was cut by 0 bases and J by 6 bases, with 11 bases left in between. The CDR3 loop spans 14 amino acids. Germline V gives CDR1 LGHDT, CDR2 YNNKEL (reference sequence).

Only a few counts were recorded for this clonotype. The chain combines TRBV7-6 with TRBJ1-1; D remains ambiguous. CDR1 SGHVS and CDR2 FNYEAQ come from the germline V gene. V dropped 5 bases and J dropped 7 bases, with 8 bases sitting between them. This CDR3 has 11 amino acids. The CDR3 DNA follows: TGTGCCAGCAGCCCGATCTTTGAAGCTTTCTTT. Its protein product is CASSPIFEAFF. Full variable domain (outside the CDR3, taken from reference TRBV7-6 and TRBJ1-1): GAGVSQSPRYKVTKRGQDVALRCDPISGHVSLYWYRQALGQGPEFLTYFNYEAQQDKSGLPNDRFSAERPEGSISTLTIQRTEQRDSAMYRCASSPIFEAFFGQGTRLTVV.

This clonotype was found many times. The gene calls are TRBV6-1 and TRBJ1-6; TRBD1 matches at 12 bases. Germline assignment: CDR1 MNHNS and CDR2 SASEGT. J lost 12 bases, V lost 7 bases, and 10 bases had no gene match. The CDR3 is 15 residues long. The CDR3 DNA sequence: TGTGCCAGCAATTGGGAAGGGACAGGGGGCGAACCCCTCCACTTT. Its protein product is CASNWEGTGGEPLHF.

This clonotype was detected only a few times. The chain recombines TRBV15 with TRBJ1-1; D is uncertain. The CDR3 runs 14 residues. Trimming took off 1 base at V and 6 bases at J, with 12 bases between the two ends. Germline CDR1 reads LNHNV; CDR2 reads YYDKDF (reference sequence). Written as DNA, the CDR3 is TGTGCCACCAGCAGAGTCGGCGGGGAGGCTGAAGCTTTCTTT. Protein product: CATSRVGGEAEAFF.

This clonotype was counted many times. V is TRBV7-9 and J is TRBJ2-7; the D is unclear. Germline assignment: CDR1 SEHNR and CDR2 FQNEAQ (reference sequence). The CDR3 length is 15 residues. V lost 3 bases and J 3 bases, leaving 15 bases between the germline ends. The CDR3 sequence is CASSLWPGGYYEQYF. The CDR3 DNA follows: TGTGCCAGCAGCTTGTGGCCAGGCGGCTACTACGAGCAGTACTTC.

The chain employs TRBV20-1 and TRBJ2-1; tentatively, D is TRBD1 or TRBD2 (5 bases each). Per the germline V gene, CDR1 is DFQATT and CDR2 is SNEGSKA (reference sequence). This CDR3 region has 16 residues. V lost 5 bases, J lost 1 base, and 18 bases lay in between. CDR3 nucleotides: TGCAGTGCTTGCCACGAGGGGCGAAATTCCTACAATGAGCAGTTCTTC. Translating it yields CSACHEGRNSYNEQFF.